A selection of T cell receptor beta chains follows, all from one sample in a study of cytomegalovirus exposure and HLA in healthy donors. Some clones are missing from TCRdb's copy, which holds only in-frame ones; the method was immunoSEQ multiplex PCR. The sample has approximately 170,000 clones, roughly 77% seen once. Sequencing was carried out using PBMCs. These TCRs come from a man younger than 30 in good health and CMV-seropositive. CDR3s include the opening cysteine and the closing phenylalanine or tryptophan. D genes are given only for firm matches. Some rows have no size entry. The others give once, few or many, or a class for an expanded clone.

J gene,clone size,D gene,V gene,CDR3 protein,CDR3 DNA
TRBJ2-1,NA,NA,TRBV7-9,CASSLASGEQFF,TGTGCCAGCAGCTTAGCGTCGGGGGAGCAGTTCTTC
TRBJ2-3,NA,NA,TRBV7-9,CASSSVQGPSTDTQYF,TGTGCCAGCAGCTCCGTACAGGGCCCTAGCACAGATACGCAGTATTTT
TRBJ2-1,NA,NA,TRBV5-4,CASSSDRRDEQFF,TGTGCCAGCAGCTCCGACCGGCGGGATGAGCAGTTCTTC
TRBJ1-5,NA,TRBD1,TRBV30,CAWSNGQGNQPQHF,TGTGCCTGGAGTAACGGACAGGGTAATCAGCCCCAGCATTTT
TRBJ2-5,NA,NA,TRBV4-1,CASSQDWMRLETQYF,TGCGCCAGCAGCCAAGATTGGATGAGACTGGAGACCCAGTACTTC
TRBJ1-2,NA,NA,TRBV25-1,CASSGGDRTGGYTF,TGTGCCAGCAGTGGGGGCGACAGGACCGGTGGCTACACCTTC
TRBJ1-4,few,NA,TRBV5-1,CASSKTGTNEKLFF,TGCGCCAGCAGCAAGACAGGTACTAATGAAAAACTGTTTTTT
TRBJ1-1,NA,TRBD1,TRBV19,CASSRVPGQGSEAFF,TGTGCCAGTAGTAGGGTTCCGGGACAGGGTTCTGAAGCTTTCTTT
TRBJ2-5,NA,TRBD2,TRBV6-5,CASTLAGGIEETQYF,TGTGCCAGCACTCTAGCGGGAGGGATCGAAGAGACCCAGTACTTC
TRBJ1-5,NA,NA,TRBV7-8,CASSLETLNQPQHF,TGTGCCAGCAGCTTAGAGACTCTGAATCAGCCCCAGCATTTT
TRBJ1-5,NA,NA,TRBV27,CASSLAHSNQPQHF,TGTGCCAGCAGTTTAGCGCATAGCAATCAGCCCCAGCATTTT
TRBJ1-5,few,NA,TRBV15,CATGGVDSNQPQHF,TGTGCCACCGGGGGGGTCGATAGCAATCAGCCCCAGCATTTT
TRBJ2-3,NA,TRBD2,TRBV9,CASSLRAGDGTDTQYF,TGTGCCAGCAGCCTTCGGGCGGGGGATGGCACAGATACGCAGTATTTT
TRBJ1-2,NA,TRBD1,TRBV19,CASSMGQGAVGYTF,TGTGCCAGTAGTATGGGACAGGGGGCAGTTGGCTACACCTTC
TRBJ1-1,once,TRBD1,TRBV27,CASSFPGQGSEAFF,TGTGCCAGCAGTTTCCCGGGACAGGGTAGTGAAGCTTTCTTT
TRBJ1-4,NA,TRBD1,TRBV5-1,CASSRTGTGNEKLFF,TGCGCCAGCAGCAGAACCGGGACAGGGAATGAAAAACTGTTTTTT
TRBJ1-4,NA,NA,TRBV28,CASSPRIGVGEKLFF,TGTGCCAGCAGCCCACGGATCGGGGTGGGGGAAAAACTGTTTTTT
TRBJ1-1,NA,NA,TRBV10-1,CASSESEGRGTEAFF,TGCGCCAGCAGTGAGTCGGAGGGAAGGGGCACTGAAGCTTTCTTT
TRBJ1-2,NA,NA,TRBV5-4,CASSGHTDNYGYTF,TGTGCCAGCAGCGGACACACGGACAACTATGGCTACACCTTC
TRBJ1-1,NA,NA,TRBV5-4,CASSLAGGRGTEAFF,TGTGCCAGCAGCTTGGCCGGCGGGCGGGGCACTGAAGCTTTCTTT
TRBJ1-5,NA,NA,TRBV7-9,CASSLAGGNQPQHF,TGTGCCAGCAGCTTAGCCGGAGGCAATCAGCCCCAGCATTTT
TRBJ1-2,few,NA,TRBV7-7,CASSFLRRVYGYTF,TGTGCTAGCAGCTTCCTGAGGAGAGTCTATGGCTACACCTTC
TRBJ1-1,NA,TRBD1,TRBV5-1,CASSLGGGNTEAFF,TGCGCCAGCAGCTTAGGGGGCGGGAACACTGAAGCTTTCTTT
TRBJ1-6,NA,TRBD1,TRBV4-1,CASSQDWGTGRTPLHF,TGCGCCAGCAGCCAAGATTGGGGGACAGGGCGAACACCCCTCCACTTT
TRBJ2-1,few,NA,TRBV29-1,CSVDHVTLGPGTYNEQFF,TGCAGCGTCGACCATGTAACCCTTGGACCGGGGACCTACAATGAGCAGTTCTTC
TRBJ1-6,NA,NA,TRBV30,CALQSSYNSPLHF,TGTGCCTTACAGAGCTCCTATAATTCACCCCTCCACTTT
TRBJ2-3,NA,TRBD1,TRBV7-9,CASSRDRVTDTQYF,TGTGCCAGCAGTAGGGACAGGGTGACAGATACGCAGTATTTT
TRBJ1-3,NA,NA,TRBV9,CASSIRGESGNTIYF,TGTGCCAGCAGCATTAGGGGTGAGAGTGGAAACACCATATATTTT
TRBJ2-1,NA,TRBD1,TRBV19,CASRYRDRDSNEQFF,TGTGCCAGTAGATACCGGGACAGGGATTCCAATGAGCAGTTCTTC
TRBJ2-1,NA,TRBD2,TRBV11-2,CASSLLAGRGNEQFF,TGTGCCAGCAGCTTACTAGCGGGACGGGGCAATGAGCAGTTCTTC
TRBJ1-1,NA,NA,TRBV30,CAWSVLRTLENTEAFF,TGTGCCTGGAGTGTACTCAGAACTCTAGAGAACACTGAAGCTTTCTTT
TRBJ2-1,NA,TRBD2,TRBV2,CASSQREGGNEQFF,TGTGCCAGCAGCCAGCGGGAGGGCGGCAATGAGCAGTTCTTC
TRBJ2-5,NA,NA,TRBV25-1,CASSGRFQETQYF,TGTGCCAGCAGTGGGAGGTTCCAAGAGACCCAGTACTTC
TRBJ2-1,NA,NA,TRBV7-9,CASSPGRGSSYNEQFF,TGTGCCAGCAGTCCCGGTAGGGGTTCCTCCTACAATGAGCAGTTCTTC
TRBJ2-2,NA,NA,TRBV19,CASSRRDTFTGELFF,TGTGCCAGTAGCAGACGGGACACCTTCACCGGGGAGCTGTTTTTT
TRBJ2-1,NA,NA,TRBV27,CASSLFEGESYNEQFF,TGTGCCAGCAGTTTATTCGAGGGTGAATCCTACAATGAGCAGTTCTTC
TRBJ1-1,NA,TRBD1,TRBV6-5,CASSRQGFTEAFF,TGTGCCAGCAGCAGACAGGGGTTCACTGAAGCTTTCTTT
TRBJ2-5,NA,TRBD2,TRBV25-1,CASSPGGVTQYF,TGTGCCAGCAGCCCGGGGGGGGTGACCCAGTACTTC
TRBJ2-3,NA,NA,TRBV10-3,CAISVWERDTQYF,TGTGCCATCAGTGTCTGGGAGCGGGATACGCAGTATTTT
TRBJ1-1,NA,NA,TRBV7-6,CASSLEGGYTEAFF,TGTGCCAGCAGCTTAGAAGGAGGGTACACTGAAGCTTTCTTT
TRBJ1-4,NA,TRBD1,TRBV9,CASSVAGTGSEKLFF,TGTGCCAGCAGCGTAGCCGGGACAGGGAGTGAAAAACTGTTTTTT
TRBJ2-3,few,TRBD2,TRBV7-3,CASSIQGYLAGGPDTQYF,TGTGCCAGCAGCATACAGGGGTACCTAGCGGGGGGGCCAGATACGCAGTATTTT
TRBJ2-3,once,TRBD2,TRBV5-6,CASSLVGGGLTDTQYF,TGTGCCAGCAGCTTGGTCGGCGGGGGGTTAACAGATACGCAGTATTTT
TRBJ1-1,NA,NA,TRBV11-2,CASSYQGSGWAFF,TGTGCCAGCAGCTACCAGGGTAGTGGGTGGGCTTTCTTT
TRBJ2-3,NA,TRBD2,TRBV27,CASSPGEGTDTQYF,TGTGCCAGCAGTCCGGGGGAGGGAACAGATACGCAGTATTTT
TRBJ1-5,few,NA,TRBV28,CASSDKQPQHF,TGTGCCAGTAGCGACAAACAGCCCCAGCATTTT
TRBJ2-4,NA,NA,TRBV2,CASSTRQAVLAKNIQYF,TGTGCCAGCAGTACTCGACAGGCCGTACTAGCCAAAAACATTCAGTACTTC
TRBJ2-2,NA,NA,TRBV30,CAWSPGPSTGELFF,TGTGCCTGGAGCCCCGGCCCTAGCACCGGGGAGCTGTTTTTT
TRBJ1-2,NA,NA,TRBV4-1,CASSPSGVGGYTF,TGCGCCAGCAGCCCGAGCGGGGTAGGCGGCTACACCTTC